This TCR beta chain was identified during a study of cytomegalovirus exposure and HLA in healthy donors. Whole-study context: The same platform used for the approximately 700 first-cohort repertoires was also used for the 120 or so validation repertoires, as a later analysis reported.

The method was immunoSEQ multiplex PCR; TCRdb's version includes in-frame clones alone and lacks a portion of them. The sample shows about 150,000 clones, 70% to 90% of them seen only once. Findings and limits, study-wide: Under in vitro conditions, three CMV-associated chains were confirmed as specific for CMV antigens. The TCR clusters that emerged in the first cohort tended, a later analysis found, to co-occur in the 120 or so validation repertoires.

The CDR3 runs 16 residues. Trimming removed 4 bases from V and 1 base from J; junction bases left unmatched: 9. Germline V lookup: CDR1 SGHRS, CDR2 YFSETQ. This clone appeared once. Antigen specificity is unknown. The TCR comes from a human donor in good health. J is TRBJ2-3 and V is TRBV5-1, with 7 bases fitting TRBD2. The source material was PBMCs. DNA of the CDR3: TGCGCCAGCAGCGGTCCACAGCGGGAAGGCACAGATACGCAGTATTTT. Encoded protein: CASSGPQREGTDTQYF.